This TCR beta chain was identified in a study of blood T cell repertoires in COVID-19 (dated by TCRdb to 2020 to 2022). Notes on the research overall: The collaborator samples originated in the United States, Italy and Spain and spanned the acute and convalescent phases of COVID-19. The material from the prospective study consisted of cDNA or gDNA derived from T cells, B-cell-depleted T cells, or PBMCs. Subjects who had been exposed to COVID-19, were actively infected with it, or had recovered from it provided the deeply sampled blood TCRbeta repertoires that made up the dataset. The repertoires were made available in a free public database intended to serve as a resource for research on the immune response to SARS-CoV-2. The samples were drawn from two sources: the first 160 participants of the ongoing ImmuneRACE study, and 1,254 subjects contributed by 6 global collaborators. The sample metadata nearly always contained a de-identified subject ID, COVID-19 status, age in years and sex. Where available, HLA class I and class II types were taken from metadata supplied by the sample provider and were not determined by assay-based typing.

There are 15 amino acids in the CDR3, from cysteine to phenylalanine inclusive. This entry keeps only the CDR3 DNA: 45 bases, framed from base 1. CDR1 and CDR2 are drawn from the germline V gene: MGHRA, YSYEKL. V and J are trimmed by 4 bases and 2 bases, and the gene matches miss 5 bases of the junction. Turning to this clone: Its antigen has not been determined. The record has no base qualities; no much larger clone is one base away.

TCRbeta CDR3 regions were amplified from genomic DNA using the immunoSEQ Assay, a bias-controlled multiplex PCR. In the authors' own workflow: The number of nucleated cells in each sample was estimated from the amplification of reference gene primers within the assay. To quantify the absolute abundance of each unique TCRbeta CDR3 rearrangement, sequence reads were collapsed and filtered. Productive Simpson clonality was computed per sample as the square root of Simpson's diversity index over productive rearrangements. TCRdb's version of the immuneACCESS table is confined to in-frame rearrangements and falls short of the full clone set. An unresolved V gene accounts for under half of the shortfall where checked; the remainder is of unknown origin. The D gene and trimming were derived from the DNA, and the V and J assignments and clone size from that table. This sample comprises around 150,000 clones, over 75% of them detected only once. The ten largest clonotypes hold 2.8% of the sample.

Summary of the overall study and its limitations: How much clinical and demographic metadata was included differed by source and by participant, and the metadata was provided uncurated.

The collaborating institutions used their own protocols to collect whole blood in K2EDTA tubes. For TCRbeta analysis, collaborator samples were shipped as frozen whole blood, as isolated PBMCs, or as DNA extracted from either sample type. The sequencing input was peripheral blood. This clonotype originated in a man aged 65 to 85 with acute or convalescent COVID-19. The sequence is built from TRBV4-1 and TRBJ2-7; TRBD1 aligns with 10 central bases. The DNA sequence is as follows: TGCGCCAGCAGCCTTTCCGGGACAGGGGCCTACGAGCAGTACTTC. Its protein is CASSLSGTGAYEQYF.